The source of this TCR beta chain is a study of blood T cell repertoires in COVID-19. The wider study: Samples representing acute and convalescent COVID-19 were sourced from the United States, Italy and Spain. PBMCs, B-cell-depleted T cells, or T cells provided the cDNA or gDNA that made up the material.

Data came from immunoSEQ multiplex PCR; TCRdb stores just in-frame clones and leaves some out. The sample includes around 200,000 clones, over 70% of them seen just once. The sample was peripheral blood. The sequence was obtained from a woman between 50 and 59 years old with acute or convalescent COVID-19.

The CDR3 coding sequence is TGTGCCAGCAGTTCCGGACGACTAGCGGGAATCTCGCAGTTCTTC. This translates into CASSSGRLAGISQFF. V and J are TRBV27 and TRBJ2-1; 11 bases match TRBD2. Germline CDR1 MNHEY, CDR2 SMNVEV (reference sequence). J lost 12 bases, V lost 4 bases, and 11 bases had no gene match. This CDR3 has 15 residues.